Below are 20 T cell receptor beta chains sequenced from a single sample in a study of control samples from healthy donors and cancer patients. Profiling relied on immunoSEQ multiplex PCR, and the TCRdb table lists in-frame clones only, not all of them. The sample shows around 67,000 clones, approximately 89% of them seen only once. Sequencing was done on a sample of PBMCs. The receptors stem from a man aged 55 to 70 with colorectal cancer.

The genes are TRBV4-1 and TRBJ2-7, with D possibly matching TRBD1 (5 bases). Germline CDR1 MGHRA, CDR2 YSYEKL. The CDR3 is 15 residues long. Trimming removed 4 bases at V and 0 bases at J, with 13 bases between. For the CDR3, the DNA is TGCGCCAGCAGCCCTTCTGGGGCTTACTCCTACGAGCAGTACTTC. Protein product: CASSPSGAYSYEQYF.

The rearrangement uses TRBV7-9 and TRBJ1-2; D is uncertain. The CDR3 has 11 amino acids. V lost 5 bases and J 4 bases, leaving 5 bases between the germline ends. Germline values: CDR1 SEHNR, CDR2 FQNEAQ (reference sequence). The CDR3 loop is CASSTTYGYTF. Written as DNA, the CDR3 is TGTGCCAGCAGCACTACCTATGGCTACACCTTC. Looking up the rest from reference TRBV7-9 and TRBJ1-2 gives the full variable domain: DTGVSQNPRHKITKRGQNVTFRCDPISEHNRLYWYRQTLGQGPEFLTYFQNEAQLEKSRLLSDRFSAERPKGSFSTLEIQRTEQGDSAMYLCASSTTYGYTFGSGTRLTVV.

This clone was detected only once. The chain joins TRBV11-2 to TRBJ2-7; a possible D gene is TRBD2 (5 bases). Germline V CDR1 and CDR2: SGHAT, FQNNGV. The CDR3 is made up of 13 amino acids. Trimming pared 4 bases from V and 5 bases from J, leaving 12 bases between. CDR3 loop: CASSSSPGNEQYF. Written as DNA, the CDR3 is TGTGCCAGCAGCTCTAGCCCGGGGAACGAGCAGTACTTC.

The chain links TRBV5-4 to TRBJ2-7; D may be TRBD2 (7 bases). The germline gives CDR1 SGHNT, CDR2 YYREEE (reference sequence). The CDR3 consists of 14 residues. The germline V and J ends were trimmed by 3 bases and 2 bases, with 12 bases remaining between them. CDR3 amino acids: CASSSGGLTYEQYF. The CDR3 DNA is TGTGCCAGCAGCTCCGGGGGGCTCACCTACGAGCAGTACTTC.

This sequence joins TRBV7-2 and TRBJ1-6, with 7 bases lining up with TRBD1. The germline gives CDR1 SGHTA, CDR2 FQGNSA. V gave up 8 bases and J gave up 5 bases; unmatched junction bases: 6. The CDR3 has 14 amino acids. DNA of the CDR3: TGTGCCAGCGGCACAGGGGTAAATAATTCACCCCTCCACTTT. The encoded protein is CASGTGVNNSPLHF.

The genes are TRBV27 and TRBJ2-7; TRBD2 matches at 11 bases. The ends lost 5 bases at V and 2 bases at J; junction bases unmatched: 5. Per the germline V gene, CDR1 is MNHEY and CDR2 is SMNVEV (reference sequence). The CDR3 covers 15 residues. The CDR3 here is CASSLTTSGAYEQYF. CDR3 coding DNA: TGTGCCAGCAGTCTCACGACTAGCGGGGCCTACGAGCAGTACTTC.

In its sample, this clone was seen once. The chain employs TRBV6-6 and TRBJ2-1, with 9 positions matching TRBD2. With 6 bases clipped from V and 4 bases from J, the junction kept 7 bases outside the gene matches. This CDR3 comprises 15 residues. The V gene's germline CDR1 is MNHNY and CDR2 SVGAGI (reference sequence). CDR3: CASRPGTSHYNEQFF. For the CDR3, the DNA is TGTGCCAGCAGACCGGGGACTAGCCATTACAATGAGCAGTTCTTC.

V and J are TRBV11-3 and TRBJ2-3; 14 bases agree with TRBD2. The CDR3 length is 18 residues. The germline V gene encodes CDR1 SGHNT and CDR2 YENEEA. V gave up 5 bases and J gave up 0 bases; unmatched junction bases: 7. The CDR3 DNA follows: TGTGCCAGCAGCCCGGGACTAGCGGGGGCTCTTAGCACAGATACGCAGTATTTT. Amino acid sequence: CASSPGLAGALSTDTQYF.

As regards this clone: The same CDR3 is also encoded by other DNA sequences in this sample. V gene TRBV4-2 combines with J gene TRBJ2-4; D call uncertain. The V and J ends lost 0 bases and 7 bases respectively, with 16 bases between them. Germline V gene data show CDR1 as LGHNA and CDR2 as YNFKEQ. The CDR3 runs 16 residues. CDR3 amino acids: CASSQDIGREANIQYF. The CDR3 DNA reads TGTGCCAGCAGCCAAGATATCGGTAGGGAAGCGAACATTCAGTACTTC.

The chain couples TRBV19 to TRBJ2-5, with 8 bases that match TRBD2. This CDR3 has 16 amino acids. After removal of 5 bases from V and 0 bases from J, the junction contained 8 bases not matched to a gene. Per the germline V gene, CDR1 is LNHDA and CDR2 is SQIVND (reference sequence). The CDR3 protein is CASSPREGGYQETQYF. CDR3 nucleotides: TGTGCCAGTAGTCCCCGGGAGGGGGGCTACCAAGAGACCCAGTACTTC.

This chain's CDR3 is CASRSSASGNTIYF. CDR3 coding DNA: TGTGCCAGCAGGTCATCAGCCTCTGGAAACACCATATATTTT. This chain joins TRBV14 and TRBJ1-3, with unresolved D. V lost 6 bases, J lost 0 bases, and 9 bases lay in between. This CDR3 has 14 residues. Per the germline V gene, CDR1 is SGHDN and CDR2 is FVKESK.

The rearrangement uses TRBV18 and TRBJ2-1; 10 bases agree with TRBD2. CDR1 is KGHSH and CDR2 is LQKENI in the germline V gene. V lost 2 bases and J lost 6; bases outside the gene matches: 4. This CDR3 is 15 amino acids long. Here the CDR3 DNA reads TGTGCCAGCTCACCAAGGGAGCGGGGGGGCAATGAGCAGTTCTTC. It is translated as CASSPRERGGNEQFF.

CDR3 residues: CASSERQGENSPLHF. The CDR3 DNA is TGTGCCAGCAGCGAACGACAGGGGGAGAATTCACCCCTCCACTTT. This sequence joins TRBV9 and TRBJ1-6; 9 positions match TRBD1. There are 15 residues in the CDR3. Per the germline V gene, CDR1 is SGDLS and CDR2 is YYNGEE. J lost 7 bases, V lost 3 bases, and 5 bases had no gene match.

The chain is built from TRBV6-5 and TRBJ1-4, with 7 bases aligning to TRBD1. V dropped 8 bases and J dropped 7; count of bases not matched to a gene: 7. Germline CDR1 and CDR2: MNHEY and SVGAGI. The CDR3 is made up of 13 amino acids. CDR3 DNA: TGTGCCAGCGGGGGCCGGACAGGTGAAAAACTGTTTTTT. Translation: CASGGRTGEKLFF.

The chain is built from TRBV5-1 and TRBJ2-3; 11 nucleotides agree with TRBD2. Germline V gene lookup returns CDR1 SGHRS and CDR2 YFSETQ. The CDR3 consists of 14 residues. Germline trimming cut 5 bases from V and 5 bases from J; bases unmatched to any gene: 4. The CDR3 protein is CASSSGGAIDTQYF. The DNA of the CDR3 is TGCGCCAGCAGTAGCGGGGGGGCCATAGATACGCAGTATTTT.

The chain has TRBV19 and TRBJ1-4; D may be TRBD1 (5 bases). V dropped 9 bases and J dropped 7 bases, with 18 bases sitting between them. This CDR3 has 14 amino acids. Germline CDR1 reads LNHDA; CDR2 reads SQIVND (reference sequence). DNA of the CDR3: TGTGCCAGCAGGGCAGGGCGGAGGGGTGAAAAACTGTTTTTT. This sequence encodes CASRAGRRGEKLFF.

The V call is TRBV20-1, the J call TRBJ2-5; no clear D. Germline V gene data show CDR1 as DFQATT and CDR2 as SNEGSKA (reference sequence). The CDR3 spans 14 residues. Between the trimmed V and J ends, which lost 3 bases and 2 bases, there was a span of 13 bases. The CDR3 region is CSASVAAKQETQYF. CDR3 bases: TGCAGTGCTAGTGTGGCGGCAAAACAAGAGACCCAGTACTTC.

V gene TRBV6-2 or TRBV6-3 combines with J gene TRBJ2-7; D may match TRBD1 or TRBD2 (6 bases each). CDR1 is MNHEY and CDR2 is SVGEGT in the germline V gene. The CDR3 sequence is 16 residues long. Trimming pared 5 bases from V and 0 bases from J, leaving 17 bases between. CDR3 in amino acids: CASSRIQGLSSYEQYF. In DNA, the CDR3 is TGTGCCAGCAGTAGGATACAGGGACTTAGCTCCTACGAGCAGTACTTC.

The chain's CDR3 is CASSHVSGGANVLTF. For the CDR3, the DNA is TGTGCCAGCAGCCATGTCTCGGGAGGGGCCAACGTCCTGACTTTC. V and J are TRBV3-1 (or the pseudogene TRBV3-2) and TRBJ2-6, with D maybe TRBD2 (5 bases). The CDR3 covers 15 residues. V was trimmed by 3 bases and J by 4 bases, leaving 10 bases between them. The V gene's germline CDR1 is LGHDT and CDR2 YNNKEL (reference sequence).

This clone was recorded once. The rearrangement links TRBV5-4 to TRBJ2-1, with D hard to call. The germline V gene has CDR1 SGHNT and CDR2 YYREEE (reference sequence). The V gene lost 5 bases and the J gene lost 0 bases, with 15 bases spanning the gap. This CDR3 spans 16 amino acids. CDR3 DNA sequence: TGTGCCAGCAGGTCTTTCGGCAGCAGCTCCTACAATGAGCAGTTCTTC. Its protein is CASRSFGSSSYNEQFF.